This TCR beta chain was retrieved from a study of blood T cell repertoires in COVID-19. As for the study in general: Samples came from the United States, Italy and Spain, spanning acute and convalescent COVID-19. T cells, B-cell-depleted T cells, or PBMCs supplied cDNA or gDNA.

Authors' methods: Using reference gene primer amplification, nucleated cell counts were estimated. Method: immunoSEQ multiplex PCR; TCRdb's copy keeps in-frame clones and lacks some. V, J and clone size derive from that table, while D and trimming were established from the DNA sequence. The table lists 100,000 to 150,000 clones, over 60% of them singletons. Germline V gene lookup returns CDR1 SGHTA and CDR2 FQGNSA. The CDR3 spans 17 residues. J was trimmed by 6 bases and V by 3 bases; bases with no gene match: 14. This receptor was identified in a woman aged 70 to 79 with acute or convalescent COVID-19. Sequenced material: peripheral blood. The V and J genes are TRBV7-2 and TRBJ2-1, with TRBD2 identical over 7 bases. The CDR3 nucleotides read TGTGCCAGCAGCTTGTTGGGTTTTGGGGGGGGAGGCAATGAGCAGTTCTTC. It codes for CASSLLGFGGGGNEQFF.